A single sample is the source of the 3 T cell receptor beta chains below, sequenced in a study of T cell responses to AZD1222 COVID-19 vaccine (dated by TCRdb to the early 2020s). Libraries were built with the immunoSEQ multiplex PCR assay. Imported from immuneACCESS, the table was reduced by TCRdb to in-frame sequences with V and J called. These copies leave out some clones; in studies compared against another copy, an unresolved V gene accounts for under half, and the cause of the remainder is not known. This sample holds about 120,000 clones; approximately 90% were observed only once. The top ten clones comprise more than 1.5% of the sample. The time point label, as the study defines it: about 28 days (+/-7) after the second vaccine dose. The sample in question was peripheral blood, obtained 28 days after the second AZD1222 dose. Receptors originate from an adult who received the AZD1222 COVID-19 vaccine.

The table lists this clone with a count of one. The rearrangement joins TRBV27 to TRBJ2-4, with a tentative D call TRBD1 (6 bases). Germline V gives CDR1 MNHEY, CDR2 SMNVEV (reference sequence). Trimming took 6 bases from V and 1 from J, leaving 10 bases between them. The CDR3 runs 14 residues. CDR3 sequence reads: CASSLRGAKNIQYF. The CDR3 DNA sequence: TGTGCCAGCAGCCTTAGGGGGGCCAAAAACATTCAGTACTTC.

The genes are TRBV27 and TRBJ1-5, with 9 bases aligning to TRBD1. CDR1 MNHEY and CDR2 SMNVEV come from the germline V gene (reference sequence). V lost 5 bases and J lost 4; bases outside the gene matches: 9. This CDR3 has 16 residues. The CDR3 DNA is TGTGCCAGCAGTGGACAGGGGCTTCTAGGAAATCAGCCCCAGCATTTT. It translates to CASSGQGLLGNQPQHF.

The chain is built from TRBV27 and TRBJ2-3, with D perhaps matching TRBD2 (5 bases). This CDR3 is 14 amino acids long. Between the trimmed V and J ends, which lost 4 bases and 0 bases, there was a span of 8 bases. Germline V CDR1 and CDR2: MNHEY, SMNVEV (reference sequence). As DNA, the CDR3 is TGTGCCAGCAGTTACAAGCGGAGCACAGATACGCAGTATTTT. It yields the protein CASSYKRSTDTQYF.